This passage covers 17 T cell receptor beta chains from one sample sequenced in a study of cytomegalovirus exposure and HLA in healthy donors. The PCR made use of 60 Vbeta and 13 Jbeta primers. TCRdb's table, derived via immunoSEQ multiplex PCR, lists solely in-frame clones and lacks some. This table has some 150,000 clones, over 70% appearing once. Source material: PBMCs. Source of these receptors: a female donor in good health and CMV-seronegative.

The CDR3 DNA is TGTGCCAGCAGCGTAGGCCGTCGGGGACTAGCGGTGAATGAGCAGTTCTTC. The encoded protein is CASSVGRRGLAVNEQFF. The chain employs TRBV9 and TRBJ2-1; TRBD2 matches at 11 bases. Germline loops: CDR1 SGDLS, CDR2 YYNGEE. The ends lost 0 bases at V and 7 bases at J; junction bases unmatched: 9. The length of the CDR3 is 17 residues.

In DNA, the CDR3 is TGTGCTAGTGGTTTGGGACCCGGGAGCCAGTTCTTC. Translated, it gives CASGLGPGSQFF. The V and J genes are TRBV12-5 and TRBJ2-1, with a tentative D call TRBD2 (6 bases). The V and J ends lost 1 base and 13 bases respectively, with 11 bases between them. The germline V gene encodes CDR1 LGHNT and CDR2 FRNRAP. The CDR3 is made up of 12 amino acids.

The CDR3 sequence: CASSLDNPNYGYTF. In DNA, the CDR3 is TGTGCCAGCAGCTTAGACAACCCTAACTATGGCTACACCTTC. V is TRBV7-8 and J is TRBJ1-2, with D unclear. In germline, CDR1 is SGHVS, CDR2 FQNEAQ. V was shortened by 1 base and J by 0 bases, with 6 bases between the two germline ends. This CDR3 is 14 amino acids long.

The chain couples TRBV28 to TRBJ1-1; no clear D. Trimming stripped 5 bases from V and 1 base from J, with 11 bases between. This CDR3 spans 14 amino acids. From germline, CDR1 is MDHEN and CDR2 SYDVKM. In nucleotides, the CDR3 is TGTGCCAGCAGTGAAGTCCTAGGGAACACTGAAGCTTTCTTT. This sequence encodes CASSEVLGNTEAFF.

The V call is TRBV9, the J call TRBJ2-2, with 10 bases aligning to TRBD2. Trimming at V came to 6 bases and at J to 1 base, leaving 6 bases not matched to a gene. This CDR3 has 16 residues. Germline CDR1 reads SGDLS; CDR2 reads YYNGEE. CDR3 coding DNA: TGTGCCAGCACCAGTAGCGGGGGGCAGAACACCGGGGAGCTGTTTTTT. It specifies CASTSSGGQNTGELFF.

This chain links TRBV7-9 with TRBJ1-5, with TRBD1 matching 7 bases. The germline gives CDR1 SEHNR, CDR2 FQNEAQ (reference sequence). The CDR3 extends over 15 amino acids. J gave up 4 bases and V 4 bases, and 7 bases lay outside the gene matches. The CDR3 region has the DNA TGTGCCAGCAGCTCGGAGGGGGCCGGGAATCAGCCCCAGCATTTT. Its translation: CASSSEGAGNQPQHF.

This chain connects TRBV7-2 to TRBJ1-1, with D uncertain. Germline CDR1 is SGHTA and CDR2 is FQGNSA. With 5 bases removed from V and 1 base from J, the gap between germline ends came to 11 bases. The CDR3 contains 14 residues. CDR3: CASSPHGQNTEAFF. The CDR3 coding sequence is TGTGCCAGCAGCCCCCATGGGCAGAACACTGAAGCTTTCTTT.

This sequence joins TRBV7-2 and TRBJ1-1, with D tentatively TRBD1 (5 bases). Germline loops: CDR1 SGHTA, CDR2 FQGNSA. Trimming removed 1 base from V and 4 bases from J, with 13 bases in between. The CDR3 consists of 15 residues. As DNA, the CDR3 is TGTGCCAGCAGCTTAGGGACCCAGGGAAGCACTGAAGCTTTCTTT. Translated: CASSLGTQGSTEAFF.

The chain is built from TRBV5-6 and TRBJ2-3; D gene unclear. The germline V gene encodes CDR1 SGHDT and CDR2 YYEEEE. V was clipped by 0 bases and J by 2 bases, with 13 bases between them. The CDR3 contains 16 residues. DNA of the CDR3: TGTGCCAGCAGCTTGGATGGTCTCGGAGACACAGATACGCAGTATTTT. As protein: CASSLDGLGDTDTQYF.

This clone has more than one count but fewer than ten. V gene TRBV19 combines with J gene TRBJ1-5; the match to TRBD1 covers 7 bases. The trim removed 4 bases at V and 1 base at J, leaving 10 bases unmatched. Germline CDR1 is LNHDA and CDR2 is SQIVND (reference sequence). The CDR3 loop spans 17 amino acids. In DNA, the CDR3 is TGTGCCAGTAGTAAAACGACAGGGAGCTGGAGCAATCAGCCCCAGCATTTT. Protein product: CASSKTTGSWSNQPQHF.

The rearrangement joins TRBV2 to TRBJ2-5; D is uncertain. Germline V gene data show CDR1 as SNHLY and CDR2 as FYNNEI. This CDR3 is built from 13 residues. V was pared by 1 base and J by 2 bases, with 5 bases between. This CDR3 reads CASSEGQQETQYF. The CDR3 coding sequence is TGTGCCAGCAGTGAAGGGCAGCAAGAGACCCAGTACTTC.

This chain joins TRBV19 and TRBJ2-5; 9 positions agree with TRBD1. The CDR3 is 14 amino acids. The germline gives CDR1 LNHDA, CDR2 SQIVND (reference sequence). J lost 5 bases, V lost 6 bases, and 7 bases had no gene match. In nucleotides, the CDR3 is TGTGCCAGTAGAAAAACAGGGGGCACGGAGACCCAGTACTTC. Encoded protein: CASRKTGGTETQYF. The complete variable domain, with remaining parts taken from reference TRBV19 and TRBJ2-5, reads DGGITQSPKYLFRKEGQNVTLSCEQNLNHDAMYWYRQDPGQGLRLIYYSQIVNDFQKGDIAEGYSVSREKKESFPLTVTSAQKNPTAFYLCASRKTGGTETQYFGPGTRLLVL.

V gene TRBV7-6 combines with J gene TRBJ2-7; 7 nucleotides line up with TRBD2. Germline CDR1 SGHVS, CDR2 FNYEAQ. J gave up 5 bases and V 5 bases, and 9 bases lay outside the gene matches. This CDR3 region has 14 residues. CDR3 amino acids: CASSGRDPLDEQYF. In DNA form, the CDR3 reads TGTGCCAGCAGCGGGAGGGACCCTTTAGACGAGCAGTACTTC.

A single count supports this clone. The J gene is TRBJ1-1, the V gene TRBV5-4; TRBD1 matches at 8 bases. Looked up from germline, CDR1 is SGHNT and CDR2 is YYREEE (reference sequence). The CDR3 totals 17 residues. Trimming took 4 bases from V and 0 from J; bases not matched to a gene: 11. The CDR3 nucleotides read TGTGCCAGCAGCGCGCCTGGGACAGGCTCTATGAACACTGAAGCTTTCTTT. Translating it yields CASSAPGTGSMNTEAFF.

The chain uses TRBV2 and TRBJ2-1, with 8 positions matching TRBD1. Unmatched junction bases numbered 0, after V lost 6 bases and J lost 2 bases. This CDR3 region has 13 residues. CDR1 and CDR2 from the germline V gene are SNHLY and FYNNEI. The CDR3 bases are TGTGCCAGCAGGGACAGGGCCTACAATGAGCAGTTCTTC. Protein product: CASRDRAYNEQFF.

This clone was observed a few times. The chain couples TRBV6-4 to TRBJ2-7; 8 positions agree with TRBD1. The ends lost 3 bases at V and 4 bases at J; junction bases unmatched: 8. The CDR3 is 15 residues long. CDR1 MRHNA and CDR2 SNTAGT come from the germline V gene. This CDR3 reads CASSESAGGDYEQYF. CDR3 coding DNA: TGTGCCAGCAGTGAATCGGCAGGGGGCGATTACGAGCAGTACTTC.

This clone was found once. V is TRBV20-1 and J is TRBJ2-3; D not certain. The CDR3 sequence is 11 residues long. Between the trimmed V and J ends, which lost 2 bases and 8 bases, there was a span of 8 bases. Germline V lookup: CDR1 DFQATT, CDR2 SNEGSKA (reference sequence). CDR3: CSARLGSTQYF. CDR3 bases: TGCAGTGCTAGATTGGGCTCTACGCAGTATTTT.